Each of the 9 T cell receptor beta chains below was sequenced from the same sample in a study of blood T cell repertoires in COVID-19. Repertoires were generated with immunoSEQ multiplex PCR, while TCRdb's copy carries only in-frame clones and drops some. The data hold about 180,000 clones, with over 80% observed a single time. The sequenced sample consisted of peripheral blood. The receptor source for this set is a woman between 65 and 79 years old with COVID-19, enrolled during active disease.

V gene TRBV18 combines with J gene TRBJ2-3; no reliable D call. V lost 3 bases and J 5 bases, leaving 15 bases between the germline ends. Germline CDR1 KGHSH, CDR2 LQKENI. The CDR3 covers 15 residues. CDR3 amino acids: CASSPQQREVDTQYF. The CDR3 DNA follows: TGTGCCAGCTCACCCCAGCAGCGCGAGGTAGATACGCAGTATTTT.

The V and J genes are TRBV5-6 and TRBJ2-7; 8 bases are shared with TRBD2. Germline V gene sequence: CDR1 SGHDT, CDR2 YYEEEE. This CDR3 has 17 amino acids. V lost 5 bases, J lost 1 base, and 14 bases stayed unmatched. As DNA, the CDR3 is TGTGCCAGCAGTTCCTCCCGACTAGCGCCTATTTCCTACGAGCAGTACTTC. Its protein product is CASSSSRLAPISYEQYF.

This chain joins TRBV11-3 and TRBJ2-6, with 8 positions matching TRBD1. CDR3 length: 16 amino acids. CDR1 is SGHNT, CDR2 YENEEA, per germline. J was trimmed by 0 bases and V by 5 bases; bases with no gene match: 3. In DNA form, the CDR3 reads TGTGCCAGCAGCGGTACAGGGGGCTCTGGGGCCAACGTCCTGACTTTC. Protein product: CASSGTGGSGANVLTF.

The chain uses TRBV24-1 and TRBJ2-3; D may be TRBD1 (5 bases). The germline CDR1 and CDR2 sequences are KGHDR and SFDVKD. The V end was cut by 3 bases, the J end by 2 bases, with 20 bases between. The CDR3 is made up of 18 amino acids. CDR3 DNA: TGTGCCACCAGTGATCCGGTATCAGGGCAAGAGTCCACAGATACGCAGTATTTT. Residues: CATSDPVSGQESTDTQYF.

This chain uses TRBV7-2 with TRBJ2-1; weak D call: TRBD2 (5 bases). This CDR3 is 15 amino acids long. The V end was cut by 1 base, the J end by 7 bases, with 14 bases between. Germline V lookup: CDR1 SGHTA, CDR2 FQGNSA. The CDR3 is CASSLEVGNNNEQFF. The CDR3, as DNA: TGTGCCAGCAGCTTAGAGGTCGGGAATAATAATGAGCAGTTCTTC.

J is TRBJ1-2 and V is TRBV5-1; 10 nucleotides align to TRBD1. Germline CDR1 is SGHRS and CDR2 is YFSETQ. Germline trimming cut 4 bases from V and 6 bases from J; bases unmatched to any gene: 3. This CDR3 has 13 residues. CDR3 DNA: TGCGCCAGCAGCGTGACAGGGGGCAATGGCTACACCTTC. It specifies CASSVTGGNGYTF.

The CDR3 nucleotides are TGTGCCAGCAGCCGAGGACAGGGGCTTATGGTAAAACTGTTTTTT. It encodes CASSRGQGLMVKLFF. The chain joins TRBV6-5 to TRBJ1-4, with 9 bases aligning to TRBD1. Germline V CDR1 and CDR2: MNHEY, SVGAGI. J lost 10 bases, V lost 6 bases, and 12 bases had no gene match. This CDR3 region has 15 residues.

The chain couples TRBV5-6 to TRBJ1-3; no definite D call. The CDR3 extends over 16 amino acids. The germline V and J ends were trimmed by 2 bases and 0 bases, with 12 bases remaining between them. Germline CDR1 and CDR2: SGHDT and YYEEEE. CDR3 coding DNA: TGTGCCAGCAGCTTAGGAGATTTCCGCTCTGGAAACACCATATATTTT. Encoded protein: CASSLGDFRSGNTIYF.

The V call is TRBV7-2, the J call TRBJ2-2; 9 positions match TRBD2. Germline V gives CDR1 SGHTA, CDR2 FQGNSA. The CDR3 has 15 residues. Trimming took 5 bases from V and 4 from J; bases not matched to a gene: 5. In DNA, the CDR3 is TGTGCCAGCAGCGCCCCGGGACTAGCCACCGGGGAGCTGTTTTTT. Translated, it gives CASSAPGLATGELFF.